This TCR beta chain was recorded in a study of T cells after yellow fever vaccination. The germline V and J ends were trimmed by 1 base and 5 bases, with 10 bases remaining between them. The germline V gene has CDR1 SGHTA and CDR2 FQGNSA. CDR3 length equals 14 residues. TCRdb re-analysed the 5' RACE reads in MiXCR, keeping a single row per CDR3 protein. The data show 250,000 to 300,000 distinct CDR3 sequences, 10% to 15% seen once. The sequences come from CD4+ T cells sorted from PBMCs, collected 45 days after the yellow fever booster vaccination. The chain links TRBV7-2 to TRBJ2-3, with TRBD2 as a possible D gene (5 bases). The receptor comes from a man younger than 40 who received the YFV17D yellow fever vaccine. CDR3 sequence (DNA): TGTGCCAGCAGCTTAGGCCTAGCTATAGATACGCAGTATTTT. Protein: CASSLGLAIDTQYF.